Listed here are 9 T cell receptor beta chains from one sample, sequenced in a study of human T cells and chemical hapten exposure (dated by TCRdb to the early 2020s). The method was RACE. The data were produced on a NextSeq 500. TCRdb passed the public sequencing reads through fastp at Q25 and MiXCR, retaining productive beta sequences. Rows merge per CDR3 protein into single entries with the most common DNA and genes. The sample contains just under 350,000 distinct CDR3 sequences, under 9% of them found a single time. The ten largest clonotypes hold 8.4% of the sample. Taken with the paper, the label for time point translates to: patch test 1, 2 weeks after DPC sensitization. Reading the label with the study, this specimen's treatment or condition is: therapeutic diphenylcyclopropenone sensitization with weekly scalp DPC. Sequencing was performed on whole blood, taken in connection with sensitization to the hapten diphenylcyclopropenone (DPC). The receptor source for this set is a woman between 18 and 30 years old with alopecia areata. Some clones in this sample may be carry-over from other donors' samples.

This clonotype was detected only a few times. The CDR3 region is CSVEDGISYNEQFF. The CDR3 DNA reads as TGCAGCGTTGAAGACGGTATCTCCTACAATGAGCAGTTCTTC. This chain links TRBV29-1 with TRBJ2-1; the D is unclear. Germline assignment: CDR1 SQVTM and CDR2 ANQGSEA. V lost 0 bases to trimming and J lost 0 bases, with 6 bases between them. The CDR3 has 14 amino acids.

This clonotype was seen at least ten times. V is TRBV7-8 and J is TRBJ2-3; possibly TRBD1 for D (6 bases). Germline values: CDR1 SGHVS, CDR2 FQNEAQ. CDR3 length: 15 amino acids. Trimming took 3 bases from V and 3 from J, leaving 13 bases between them. The CDR3 loop is CASSLQGRMTDTQYF. The DNA of the CDR3 is TGTGCCAGCAGCTTGCAGGGGCGGATGACAGATACGCAGTATTTT.

In the case of this clonotype: Since a much larger clone is just one base distant, this may be a read error. The conserved final phenylalanine or tryptophan is absent from the CDR3, which likely points to a read error. The DNA is left out, because the CDR3 cannot be placed on it with certainty; the CDR3 is given as TCRdb lists it. The gene calls are TRBV7-2 and TRBJ2-1; no DNA check was done on the table's D call, TRBD2. The CDR3 is 11 amino acids long, termini counted. Germline CDR1 and CDR2: SGHTA and FQGNSA. CDR3 in amino acids: CASRGTFRPFL.

This clonotype was counted ten times or more. The genes are TRBV4-1 and TRBJ1-5; 7 nucleotides agree with TRBD1. CDR1 is MGHRA and CDR2 is YSYEKL in the germline V gene. V gave up 2 bases and J gave up 7 bases; unmatched junction bases: 8. There are 15 residues in the CDR3. CDR3 residues: CASSQLTGARQPQHF. CDR3 DNA: TGCGCCAGCAGCCAACTCACAGGGGCGCGGCAGCCCCAGCATTTT.

This clonotype was recorded many times. The genes are TRBV5-8 and TRBJ1-6, with D uncertain. Trimming removed 1 base at V and 0 bases at J, with 11 bases between. The CDR3 covers 17 residues. Germline V lookup: CDR1 SGHTS, CDR2 YDEGEE. The CDR3 here is CASSLTYGPSYNSPLHF. The CDR3 nucleotides are TGTGCCAGCAGCTTGACATACGGACCCTCCTATAATTCACCCCTCCACTTT.

This clonotype was seen many times. This chain joins TRBV28 and TRBJ1-4, with 9 positions matching TRBD1. The junction had 7 bases not matched to a gene; V was cut back by 6 bases and J by 5 bases. The CDR3 totals 15 residues. Germline V gene sequence: CDR1 MDHEN, CDR2 SYDVKM. CDR3 DNA: TGTGCCAGCAGCTCCCACGGGACAGGGAATGAAAAACTGTTTTTT. Translating gives CASSSHGTGNEKLFF.

This clonotype was counted many times. V and J are TRBV4-3 and TRBJ2-7, with 8 bases matching TRBD1. The CDR3 has 15 amino acids. The ends lost 1 base at V and 3 bases at J; junction bases unmatched: 5. Germline V gives CDR1 LGHNA, CDR2 YSLEER. As DNA, the CDR3 is TGCGCCAGCAGCCAAGCCTGGACAGGGCGCTACGAGCAGTACTTC. Translating it yields CASSQAWTGRYEQYF.

This clonotype was detected many times. The CDR3 reads CSTGTSGGALSEQFF. CDR3 DNA sequence: TGCAGCACCGGGACTAGCGGGGGGGCCTTGAGTGAGCAGTTCTTC. This chain joins TRBV29-1 and TRBJ2-1; TRBD2 aligns across 16 bases. Germline values: CDR1 SQVTM, CDR2 ANQGSEA. V gave up 8 bases and J gave up 9 bases; unmatched junction bases: 10. The CDR3 sequence is 15 residues long.

The table lists this clonotype with many counts. The V gene is TRBV4-3, the J gene TRBJ2-7, with 9 nucleotides matching TRBD2. V shed 4 bases and J 3 bases; nucleotides not matched to a gene: 4. The CDR3 has 14 residues. Germline assignment: CDR1 LGHNA and CDR2 YSLEER. The CDR3 spells CASSPAGGNYEQYF. CDR3 nucleotide sequence: TGCGCCAGCAGCCCAGCGGGGGGCAACTACGAGCAGTACTTC.